These 11 T cell receptor beta chains share one sample of origin, sequenced in a study of regulatory T cells in long-lasting Graves disease. This sample's time point: newly diagnosed GD, antithyroid drugs for less than 3 months. PBMC-derived RNA was used for the TCR library. Construction of TCR beta libraries relied on iRepertoire HTBI primers and on Arm-PCR targeting CDR3 regions. From the multiplex PCR reads, TCRdb called clonotypes with MiXCR, one entry per CDR3 protein. The sample holds 350,000 to 450,000 distinct CDR3 sequences, about 15% seen once. This sample also appeared in a second study, on T cells in Graves' hyperthyroidism and ophthalmopathy.

This specimen was peripheral blood mononuclear cells (PBMCs), taken at new diagnosis, from a patient treated with antithyroid drugs. The source of these receptors is a woman in her thirties or forties with Graves disease.

This clonotype has ten or more counts. J is TRBJ2-1 and V is TRBV18, with TRBD1 identical over 8 bases. The CDR3 totals 14 residues. The V segment lost 3 bases and the J segment 7 bases; nucleotides outside the gene matches: 5. CDR1 and CDR2 from the germline V gene are KGHSH and LQKENI. CDR3: CASSPRTGWNEQFF. CDR3 in DNA: TGTGCCAGCTCACCGAGGACAGGGTGGAATGAGCAGTTCTTC.

The CDR3 DNA follows: TGTGCCAGCAGTTTTACAGGGGGCCGTGGCTACACCTTC. Its protein product is CASSFTGGRGYTF. The rearrangement links TRBV28 to TRBJ1-2; TRBD1 matches at 9 bases. Per germline, CDR1 MDHEN and CDR2 SYDVKM. The CDR3 spans 13 residues. Trimming removed 3 bases from V and 7 bases from J; junction bases left unmatched: 3.

This clonotype has ten or more counts. The rearrangement links TRBV20-1 to TRBJ1-1, with 8 bases lining up with TRBD1. The CDR3 contains 11 residues. V lost 6 bases, J lost 7 bases, and 4 bases stayed unmatched. CDR1 is DFQATT and CDR2 is SNEGSKA in the germline V gene (reference sequence). The CDR3 DNA is TGCAGTGCAACCGGACAGGGTGAAGCTTTCTTT. It is translated as CSATGQGEAFF.

The chain uses TRBV10-3 and TRBJ2-7; 7 positions match TRBD1. The CDR3 is 13 amino acids. J was trimmed by 1 base and V by 5 bases; bases with no gene match: 2. CDR1 and CDR2 (germline): ENHRY, SYGVKD. CDR3 nucleotide sequence: TGTGCCATCAGTAAACAGGGGTCCTACGAGCAGTACTTC. It codes for CAISKQGSYEQYF.

This clonotype occurred many times. The chain employs TRBV7-2 and TRBJ2-1; D is unresolved. Per germline, CDR1 SGHTA and CDR2 FQGNSA. V was trimmed by 1 base and J by 6 bases, leaving 7 bases between them. The CDR3 contains 13 residues. The CDR3 region has the DNA TGTGCCAGCAGCTTAGGGCAGCGCAATGAGCAGTTCTTC. As protein: CASSLGQRNEQFF.

A remark on this clonotype: Because the CDR3 is missing its conserved closing phenylalanine or tryptophan, this is likely a read error. This sequence joins TRBV20-1 and TRBJ2-1; TRBD2 matches at 9 bases. After removal of 3 bases from V and 5 bases from J, the junction contained 8 bases not matched to a gene. This CDR3 has 15 residues. Germline assignment: CDR1 DFQATT and CDR2 SNEGSKA (reference sequence). CDR3 protein: CSASPRTSVNNEQFL. The CDR3, as DNA: TGCAGTGCTAGTCCCCGGACTAGCGTAAACAATGAGCAGTTCCTC.

This clonotype was seen a handful of times. The chain uses TRBV30 and TRBJ2-2; D ambiguous. The V gene lost 2 bases and the J gene lost 4 bases, with 8 bases spanning the gap. Germline V CDR1 and CDR2: GTSNPN, SVGIG (reference sequence). The CDR3 totals 13 residues. CDR3 sequence reads: CAWSRPRTGELFF. CDR3 DNA sequence: TGTGCCTGGAGTAGGCCGCGCACCGGGGAGCTGTTTTTT. The full variable domain, rest sourced from reference TRBV30 and TRBJ2-2, is SQTIHQWPATLVQPVGSPLSLECTVEGTSNPNLYWYRQAAGRGLQLLFYSVGIGQISSEVPQNLSASRPQDRQFILSSKKLLLSDSGFYLCAWSRPRTGELFFGEGSRLTVL.

This clonotype was counted at least ten times. CDR3 residues: CASSEGLAGQNEQFF. The CDR3 nucleotides read TGTGCCAGCAGTGAGGGCCTAGCGGGACAAAATGAGCAGTTCTTC. The J gene is TRBJ2-1, the V gene TRBV2; TRBD2 agrees at 9 bases. Germline V CDR1 and CDR2: SNHLY, FYNNEI. Trimming took 3 bases from V and 7 from J; bases not matched to a gene: 7. The CDR3 consists of 15 residues.

The J gene is TRBJ2-1, the V gene TRBV30; no clear D gene. Between the trimmed V and J ends, which lost 0 bases and 2 bases, there was a span of 8 bases. The CDR3 is 14 amino acids. The germline V gene encodes CDR1 GTSNPN and CDR2 SVGIG (reference sequence). CDR3 in DNA: TGTGCCTGGAGTGTTGTGGGAACCTACAATGAGCAGTTCTTC. Its protein product is CAWSVVGTYNEQFF.

This clonotype has at least ten counts. This chain links TRBV10-3 with TRBJ2-7; 10 bases fit TRBD2. Trimming at V came to 6 bases and at J to 0 bases, leaving 5 bases not matched to a gene. Germline assignment: CDR1 ENHRY and CDR2 SYGVKD. This CDR3 comprises 15 residues. The CDR3 is CAISTWTSGSYEQYF. The CDR3 coding sequence is TGTGCCATCAGCACGTGGACTAGCGGCTCCTACGAGCAGTACTTC.

The rearrangement uses TRBV11-2 and TRBJ2-3, with D possibly being TRBD1 (5 bases). The CDR3 sequence is 15 residues long. The V gene lost 3 bases and the J gene lost 2 bases, with 12 bases spanning the gap. Per germline, CDR1 SGHAT and CDR2 FQNNGV. CDR3 loop: CASSLGSGYTDTQYF. The DNA for the CDR3 is TGTGCCAGCAGCTTGGGGTCAGGGTACACAGATACGCAGTATTTT.